This passage covers 14 T cell receptor beta chains from one sample sequenced in a study of PD-L1 blockade in urothelial cancer. The table came from immunoSEQ multiplex PCR; TCRdb's copy has only in-frame clones and leaves some out. The profile shows 48,000 or so clones, approximately 80% of them singletons. Time point: peripheral blood 6 weeks after treatment start. This specimen was PBMCs, taken around atezolizumab (anti-PD-L1) treatment. Receptors were obtained from a man in his 70s with urothelial cancer.

The chain is built from TRBV29-1 and TRBJ2-7; D uncertain. The CDR3 contains 12 residues. Per germline, CDR1 SQVTM and CDR2 ANQGSEA. V was cut by 4 bases and J by 6 bases, with 13 bases left in between. The CDR3 reads CSVGVSPGEQYF. The DNA for the CDR3 is TGCAGCGTTGGGGTCTCGCCGGGCGAGCAGTACTTC.

The V call is TRBV19, the J call TRBJ2-5; no firm D call. Germline V gene lookup returns CDR1 LNHDA and CDR2 SQIVND (reference sequence). The V end was cut by 1 base, the J end by 3 bases, with 6 bases between. This CDR3 is built from 13 residues. The CDR3 region has the DNA TGTGCCAGTAGTATAGTTGCAGAAGAGACCCAGTACTTC. Translated, it gives CASSIVAEETQYF.

The chain carries TRBV25-1 and TRBJ2-2, with TRBD2 matching over 8 bases. The CDR3 has 16 residues. Per germline, CDR1 MGHDK and CDR2 SYGVNS. V shed 4 bases, J shed 1 base, and the junction held 5 bases outside the gene matches. Here the CDR3 reads CASSGGSGMNTGELFF. In DNA, the CDR3 is TGTGCCAGCAGTGGCGGTAGCGGGATGAACACCGGGGAGCTGTTTTTT. Looking up the rest from reference TRBV25-1 and TRBJ2-2 gives the full variable domain: EADIYQTPRYLVIGTGKKITLECSQTMGHDKMYWYQQDPGMELHLIHYSYGVNSTEKGDLSSESTVSRIRTEHFPLTLESARPSHTSQYLCASSGGSGMNTGELFFGEGSRLTVL.

The J gene is TRBJ2-1, the V gene TRBV2, with TRBD2 matching 12 bases. The germline V gene has CDR1 SNHLY and CDR2 FYNNEI. The length of the CDR3 is 15 residues. After removal of 6 bases from V and 4 bases from J, the junction contained 4 bases not matched to a gene. CDR3 DNA: TGTGCCAGCAGAACCGGGACTAGCGGGTACAATGAGCAGTTCTTC. Translation gives CASRTGTSGYNEQFF.

This sequence joins TRBV11-3 and TRBJ2-1; 8 bases fit TRBD2. This CDR3 is built from 15 residues. Germline CDR1 SGHNT, CDR2 YENEEA. The J segment lost 10 bases and the V segment lost 5 bases, leaving 13 bases of the junction unmatched. CDR3 region: CASSRTGLAGGEQFF. In DNA form, the CDR3 reads TGTGCCAGCAGCCGAACGGGGCTAGCGGGCGGAGAGCAGTTCTTC.

V and J are TRBV10-3 and TRBJ2-1, with D possibly matching TRBD1 (5 bases). The CDR3 runs to 15 residues. Trimming shortened V by 0 bases and J by 4 bases, and 10 bases separated the two germline ends. CDR1 and CDR2 (germline): ENHRY, SYGVKD. In DNA form, the CDR3 reads TGTGCCATCAGTGAGTCTGAGACAGCGTACAATGAGCAGTTCTTC. It yields the protein CAISESETAYNEQFF.

The chain couples TRBV2 to TRBJ2-5; D might be TRBD2 (6 bases). V lost 6 bases and J 9 bases, leaving 11 bases between the germline ends. CDR1 and CDR2 from the germline V gene are SNHLY and FYNNEI. The CDR3 is 11 residues long. The CDR3 here is CASSVQRAQYF. CDR3 nucleotides: TGTGCCAGCAGCGTACAGCGGGCCCAGTACTTC. Drawing the rest from reference TRBV2 and TRBJ2-5, the complete variable domain is EPEVTQTPSHQVTQMGQEVILRCVPISNHLYFYWYRQILGQKVEFLVSFYNNEISEKSEIFDDQFSVERPDGSNFTLKIRSTKLEDSAMYFCASSVQRAQYFGPGTRLLVL.

The V gene is TRBV28, the J gene TRBJ2-1, with 10 bases that match TRBD2. The ends lost 2 bases at V and 4 bases at J; junction bases unmatched: 2. The CDR3 is made up of 15 amino acids. Germline V gene sequence: CDR1 MDHEN, CDR2 SYDVKM. The CDR3 DNA sequence: TGTGCCAGCAGTTTAACTAGCGGGACTTACAATGAGCAGTTCTTC. This sequence encodes CASSLTSGTYNEQFF.

CDR3 nucleotides: TGTGCCACCAGCAGAGTGAGCGGGATCCGCCTGTGGCAGCAGTTCTTC. Translating it yields CATSRVSGIRLWQQFF. The gene calls are TRBV15 and TRBJ2-1; 7 bases align to TRBD2. V lost 1 base and J lost 11; bases outside the gene matches: 14. The CDR3 has 16 amino acids. CDR1 is LNHNV, CDR2 YYDKDF, per germline (reference sequence).

The chain combines TRBV4-1 with TRBJ2-7, with D possibly TRBD1 on 5 matching bases. The CDR3 consists of 14 residues. The germline V gene has CDR1 MGHRA and CDR2 YSYEKL. Trimming stripped 4 bases from V and 2 bases from J, with 12 bases between. CDR3 nucleotide sequence: TGCGCCAGCAGCCCCCCAGACAGAACCTACGAGCAGTACTTC. This encodes CASSPPDRTYEQYF.

The chain links TRBV6-1 to TRBJ1-1; no clear D gene. Germline CDR1 reads MNHNS; CDR2 reads SASEGT. The V end lost 2 bases, the J end lost 5 bases, and 9 bases lay between the germline ends. The CDR3 consists of 13 residues. This CDR3 is CASSEILRTEAFF. CDR3 in DNA: TGTGCCAGCAGTGAAATACTAAGGACTGAAGCTTTCTTT.

This clone is a singleton in its sample. The chain combines TRBV19 with TRBJ2-2, with 11 bases identical to TRBD2. The V and J ends lost 4 bases and 4 bases, in that order; junction bases with no gene match: 5. The CDR3 length is 16 residues. CDR1 is LNHDA, CDR2 SQIVND, per germline (reference sequence). This chain's CDR3 is CASSTLTSGSTGELFF. The CDR3 coding sequence is TGTGCCAGTAGTACCTTAACTAGCGGGAGCACCGGGGAGCTGTTTTTT.

The chain couples TRBV19 to TRBJ1-4; TRBD1 matches at 9 bases. The CDR3 has 15 amino acids. V was pared by 5 bases and J by 5 bases, with 6 bases of the junction left unmatched. Germline V gene data show CDR1 as LNHDA and CDR2 as SQIVND (reference sequence). The chain's CDR3 is CASSAQQGANEKLFF. In DNA, the CDR3 is TGTGCCAGTAGTGCGCAACAGGGGGCCAATGAAAAACTGTTTTTT.

The rearrangement links TRBV13 to TRBJ2-2; the match to TRBD2 covers 8 bases. CDR1 and CDR2 from the germline V gene are PRHDT and FYEKMQ (reference sequence). The ends lost 6 bases at V and 3 bases at J; junction bases unmatched: 9. This CDR3 has 16 residues. In DNA form, the CDR3 reads TGTGCCAGCAGGCCAGGGGAAGCGGGGGACACCGGGGAGCTGTTTTTT. Translating it yields CASRPGEAGDTGELFF.